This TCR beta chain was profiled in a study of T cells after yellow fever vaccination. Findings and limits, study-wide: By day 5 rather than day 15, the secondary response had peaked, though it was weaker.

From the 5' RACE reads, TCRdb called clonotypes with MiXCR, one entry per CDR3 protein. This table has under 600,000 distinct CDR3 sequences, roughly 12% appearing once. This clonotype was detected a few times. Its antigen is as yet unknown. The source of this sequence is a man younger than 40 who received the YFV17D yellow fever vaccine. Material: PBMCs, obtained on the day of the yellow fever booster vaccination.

CDR3 residues: CASSPTSGIISEQFF. In DNA form, the CDR3 reads TGTGCCAGCAGCCCAACTAGCGGGATAATAAGTGAGCAGTTCTTC. The rearrangement links TRBV12-3 or TRBV12-4 to TRBJ2-1; 10 bases map to TRBD2. The CDR3 is made up of 15 amino acids. Trimming at V came to 6 bases and at J to 9 bases, leaving 11 bases not matched to a gene.